The 24 T cell receptor beta chains below come from one sample, sequenced in a study of PD-1 blockade in mismatch repair-deficient tumors. The method was immunoSEQ multiplex PCR; TCRdb's version includes in-frame clones alone and lacks a portion of them. This table has approximately 60,000 clones, around 88% appearing once. Sequencing used peripheral blood, obtained 52 weeks after starting pembrolizumab. The receptor source for this set is an adult with mismatch repair-deficient cancer.

In its sample, this clone was seen once. This sequence joins TRBV11-2 and TRBJ1-2; 8 nucleotides align to TRBD1. Germline V CDR1 and CDR2: SGHAT, FQNNGV. The CDR3 totals 13 residues. The V segment lost 4 bases and the J segment 4 bases; nucleotides outside the gene matches: 2. This chain's CDR3 is CASSWDRSYGYTF. The CDR3 DNA follows: TGTGCCAGCAGCTGGGACAGGAGCTATGGCTACACCTTC. The whole variable domain, filled in from reference TRBV11-2 and TRBJ1-2, reads EAGVAQSPRYKIIEKRQSVAFWCNPISGHATLYWYQQILGQGPKLLIQFQNNGVVDDSQLPKDRFSAERLKGVDSTLKIQPAKLEDSAVYLCASSWDRSYGYTFGSGTRLTVV.

This clone was picked up a small number of times. The chain joins TRBV27 to TRBJ2-7, with TRBD2 identical over 11 bases. Germline CDR1 reads MNHEY; CDR2 reads SMNVEV (reference sequence). This CDR3 comprises 14 residues. V gave up 6 bases and J gave up 2 bases; unmatched junction bases: 3. The CDR3, as DNA: TGTGCCAGCAGCCGACTAGCGGGAACCTACGAGCAGTACTTC. Protein: CASSRLAGTYEQYF.

This chain links TRBV5-1 with TRBJ2-5; tentatively, D is TRBD2 (6 bases). Trimming cost V 3 bases and J 2 bases, with 14 bases left between them. The CDR3 sequence is 15 residues long. Germline CDR1 SGHRS, CDR2 YFSETQ. As DNA, the CDR3 is TGCGCCAGCAGCTCGGAGGGATTGTGGCAAGAGACCCAGTACTTC. It codes for CASSSEGLWQETQYF.

This sequence joins TRBV7-9 and TRBJ2-7; 8 bases align to TRBD1. Germline values: CDR1 SEHNR, CDR2 FQNEAQ (reference sequence). The CDR3 sequence is 15 residues long. Unmatched junction bases numbered 5, after V lost 4 bases and J lost 0 bases. CDR3 coding DNA: TGTGCCAGCAGCTCAGACGGACAGGGCTCCTACGAGCAGTACTTC. Its protein product is CASSSDGQGSYEQYF.

V gene TRBV5-1 combines with J gene TRBJ1-3; no clear D. Per germline, CDR1 SGHRS and CDR2 YFSETQ. Trimming pared 0 bases from V and 1 base from J, leaving 5 bases between. This CDR3 comprises 14 residues. CDR3 amino acids: CASSLGVSGNTIYF. CDR3 in DNA: TGCGCCAGCAGCTTGGGAGTTTCTGGAAACACCATATATTTT.

The CDR3 nucleotides are TGCGCCAGCAGCCAAGTGGCAGGGGCCCCCACAGATACGCAGTATTTT. Protein: CASSQVAGAPTDTQYF. The chain couples TRBV4-1 to TRBJ2-3; possibly TRBD1 for D (6 bases). The germline CDR1 and CDR2 sequences are MGHRA and YSYEKL. Between the trimmed V and J ends, which lost 1 base and 2 bases, there was a span of 13 bases. This CDR3 contains 16 residues.

CDR3 nucleotide sequence: TGTGCCATCAGTGAGGAAGCGGGAGTATTTGAGCAGTTCTTC. Amino acid sequence: CAISEEAGVFEQFF. The chain employs TRBV10-3 and TRBJ2-1; 8 bases map to TRBD2. Germline V lookup: CDR1 ENHRY, CDR2 SYGVKD. This CDR3 has 14 amino acids. The V segment lost 2 bases and the J segment 9 bases; nucleotides outside the gene matches: 6.

This chain joins TRBV4-1 and TRBJ2-7, with TRBD1 as a possible D gene (6 bases). This CDR3 comprises 15 residues. Germline V CDR1 and CDR2: MGHRA, YSYEKL. V gave up 0 bases and J gave up 2 bases, with 11 bases separating them. The CDR3 coding sequence is TGCGCCAGCAGCCAAGACCACAGGGAACCCTACGAGCAGTACTTC. Translating it yields CASSQDHREPYEQYF.

The chain employs TRBV25-1 and TRBJ1-2; tentatively, D is TRBD1 (5 bases). The germline V gene has CDR1 MGHDK and CDR2 SYGVNS. With 2 bases removed from V and 2 bases from J, the gap between germline ends came to 6 bases. This CDR3 has 13 residues. CDR3 DNA sequence: TGTGCCAGCAGTGAAAAGGGGAACTATGGCTACACCTTC. Translation gives CASSEKGNYGYTF.

The rearrangement links TRBV6-5 to TRBJ2-7; TRBD2 agrees at 7 bases. Germline assignment: CDR1 MNHEY and CDR2 SVGAGI. The CDR3 covers 14 residues. J was trimmed by 2 bases and V by 1 base; bases with no gene match: 2. Written as DNA, the CDR3 is TGTGCCAGCAGTTACTTCCGGGGGGCCTACGAGCAGTACTTC. Translation: CASSYFRGAYEQYF.

The chain links TRBV29-1 to TRBJ1-4, with TRBD1 as a possible D gene (6 bases). CDR3 size: 13 residues. Germline V gene sequence: CDR1 SQVTM, CDR2 ANQGSEA. Trimming took off 4 bases at V and 6 bases at J, with 12 bases between the two ends. The chain's CDR3 is CSVVTGSYEKLFF. The DNA for the CDR3 is TGCAGCGTTGTTACAGGGTCTTATGAAAAACTGTTTTTT.

This clone has a single count. This chain joins TRBV9 and TRBJ1-2; D remains ambiguous. Trimming shortened V by 4 bases and J by 1 base, and 8 bases separated the two germline ends. CDR3 length equals 13 residues. The V gene's germline CDR1 is SGDLS and CDR2 YYNGEE. The CDR3, as DNA: TGTGCCAGCAGCCCGACTGATAACTATGGCTACACCTTC. It encodes CASSPTDNYGYTF.

The V call is TRBV30, the J call TRBJ2-1; D unresolved. There are 14 residues in the CDR3. Germline CDR1 and CDR2: GTSNPN and SVGIG (reference sequence). V lost 7 bases and J 3 bases, leaving 16 bases between the germline ends. The CDR3 protein is CASHRNGDYNEQFF. The CDR3 coding sequence is TGTGCCTCCCACCGAAACGGCGACTACAATGAGCAGTTCTTC.

This clone is classed as medium-sized. The rearrangement joins TRBV25-1 to TRBJ1-2; D gene ambiguous. The CDR3 is 13 residues long. Trimming cost V 0 bases and J 8 bases, with 10 bases left between them. Per germline, CDR1 MGHDK and CDR2 SYGVNS. CDR3 sequence reads: CASSEYAGFGYTF. CDR3 in DNA: TGTGCCAGCAGTGAATACGCCGGCTTCGGCTACACCTTC.

V usage is TRBV19 and J usage is TRBJ2-5; 8 positions match TRBD2. Per germline, CDR1 LNHDA and CDR2 SQIVND (reference sequence). V lost 3 bases and J lost 1; bases outside the gene matches: 7. This CDR3 is built from 16 residues. The CDR3 DNA reads as TGTGCCAGTAGTATTATTACGGGAGGGGGCCAAGAGACCCAGTACTTC. Residues: CASSIITGGGQETQYF. Full variable domain (missing parts from reference TRBV19 and TRBJ2-5): DGGITQSPKYLFRKEGQNVTLSCEQNLNHDAMYWYRQDPGQGLRLIYYSQIVNDFQKGDIAEGYSVSREKKESFPLTVTSAQKNPTAFYLCASSIITGGGQETQYFGPGTRLLVL.

The chain recombines TRBV11-3 with TRBJ2-1; 9 bases agree with TRBD1. The V gene end was trimmed by 5 bases and the J gene end by 3 bases; junction bases not matched to a gene: 5. The CDR3 extends over 15 amino acids. Germline V gene lookup returns CDR1 SGHNT and CDR2 YENEEA. CDR3 amino acids: CASSLRTGVYNEQFF. The CDR3 coding sequence is TGTGCCAGCAGCCTTCGGACAGGGGTCTACAATGAGCAGTTCTTC.

In DNA, the CDR3 is TGTGCCAGCAGCCATCCCCTGCAGAAGGTAAACGAGCAGTACTTC. Translated: CASSHPLQKVNEQYF. The chain employs TRBV7-9 and TRBJ2-7; D remains ambiguous. V shed 5 bases and J shed 5 bases, with 19 bases lying between them. There are 15 residues in the CDR3. Germline CDR1 and CDR2: SEHNR and FQNEAQ (reference sequence).

Details on this clone: Other nucleotide sequences from this sample produce the same CDR3. The genes are TRBV5-4 and TRBJ2-1; maybe TRBD2 (5 bases). The CDR3 runs to 13 residues. The V gene's germline CDR1 is SGHNT and CDR2 YYREEE (reference sequence). V lost 0 bases and J lost 4, with 5 bases in between. CDR3: CASSLGGYNEQFF. CDR3 nucleotide sequence: TGTGCCAGCAGCTTGGGCGGGTACAATGAGCAGTTCTTC.

The chain recombines TRBV7-2 with TRBJ2-3, with D tentatively TRBD2 (6 bases). In germline, CDR1 is SGHTA, CDR2 FQGNSA. V was clipped by 4 bases and J by 1 base, with 15 bases between them. This CDR3 is 16 amino acids long. This CDR3 reads CASSSGAEVRTDTQYF. CDR3 bases: TGTGCCAGCAGCTCGGGAGCGGAGGTTCGCACAGATACGCAGTATTTT.

The chain carries TRBV28 and TRBJ2-7; TRBD2 aligns across 8 bases. The V and J ends lost 2 bases and 3 bases, in that order; junction bases with no gene match: 3. The CDR3 is 14 amino acids. In germline, CDR1 is MDHEN, CDR2 SYDVKM. The CDR3 DNA follows: TGTGCCAGCAGTTTAGTAGCGGGACTCTACGAGCAGTACTTC. Amino acids: CASSLVAGLYEQYF.

The rearrangement uses TRBV19 and TRBJ2-3; 10 nucleotides line up with TRBD2. V lost 2 bases and J lost 0; bases outside the gene matches: 14. The CDR3 has 20 residues. The germline gives CDR1 LNHDA, CDR2 SQIVND (reference sequence). The CDR3 is CASSIPAGGADNLSTDTQYF. In DNA, the CDR3 is TGTGCCAGTAGTATACCAGCGGGAGGGGCGGATAATCTAAGCACAGATACGCAGTATTTT.

The chain carries TRBV7-9 and TRBJ2-7, with D maybe TRBD2 (5 bases). The CDR3 runs to 17 residues. Per germline, CDR1 SEHNR and CDR2 FQNEAQ (reference sequence). Trimming stripped 0 bases from V and 4 bases from J, with 19 bases between. The CDR3 region has the DNA TGTGCCAGCAGCTTAGCCACCGGAGACGGACTGTTTTACGAGCAGTACTTC. Amino acids: CASSLATGDGLFYEQYF.

The DNA for the CDR3 is TGTGCCAGTAGTAGGACCCCCCGGGCAGGTCAATACGAGCAGTACTTC. Amino acid sequence: CASSRTPRAGQYEQYF. This chain connects TRBV19 to TRBJ2-7; D not certain. CDR3 length equals 16 residues. Germline loops: CDR1 LNHDA, CDR2 SQIVND (reference sequence). V shed 4 bases and J shed 4 bases, with 20 bases lying between them.

The rearrangement joins TRBV10-3 to TRBJ2-7, with D tentatively TRBD2 (5 bases). Germline V gene lookup returns CDR1 ENHRY and CDR2 SYGVKD. This CDR3 is built from 12 residues. The germline V and J ends were trimmed by 8 bases and 0 bases, with 8 bases remaining between them. The CDR3 nucleotides read TGTGCCATCGGCCGGGACTCCTACGAGCAGTACTTC. Protein sequence: CAIGRDSYEQYF.